The rows below give T cell receptor beta chains drawn from one sample of a study of OX40 agonist ivuxolimab in advanced cancers. Assay used: immunoSEQ multiplex PCR; TCRdb lists only in-frame clones, some missing. Among tens of thousands of clones, about 86% were seen once, and the ten largest hold 28%. The sequenced sample was CD4+ or CD8+ T cells sorted from blood, obtained in a trial of the OX40 agonist ivuxolimab. These receptors all come from an adult with an advanced solid tumor such as melanoma, head and neck, liver or kidney cancer. CDR3s include the opening cysteine and the closing phenylalanine or tryptophan. The D gene is left open where the match is weak. Part of the rows lack a size; the others show once, few, many or a class for expanded clones.

cdr3_aa,cdr3_nt,clone_size,j_call,v_call,d_call
CAISESLMAINTEAFF,TGTGCCATCAGTGAGTCTTTGATGGCAATTAACACTGAAGCTTTCTTT,NA,TRBJ1-1,TRBV10-3,NA
CASGSLGARDYGYTF,TGTGCCAGCGGTAGCTTGGGGGCGCGGGACTATGGCTACACCTTC,NA,TRBJ1-2,TRBV5-4,NA
CASSFGSAQGPQHF,TGTGCCAGCAGTTTCGGGTCAGCTCAGGGGCCCCAGCATTTT,NA,TRBJ1-5,TRBV27,NA
CASSFHRTSGTGAYNEQFF,TGCGCCAGCAGCTTCCACCGAACATCCGGGACAGGGGCCTACAATGAGCAGTTCTTC,NA,TRBJ2-1,TRBV5-1,TRBD1
CASNPAGEANEKLFF,TGTGCCAGCAACCCGGCGGGGGAGGCTAATGAAAAACTGTTTTTT,NA,TRBJ1-4,TRBV7-9,NA
CASSLFPLYGYTF,TGTGCCAGCAGCTTATTTCCTCTCTATGGCTACACCTTC,NA,TRBJ1-2,TRBV7-8,NA
CASSLDSSYEQYF,TGTGCCAGCAGTTTAGATAGCTCCTACGAGCAGTACTTC,NA,TRBJ2-7,TRBV27,NA
CASSINRNTGELFF,TGTGCCAGCAGCATCAACAGGAACACCGGGGAGCTGTTTTTT,NA,TRBJ2-2,TRBV5-5,NA
CASCDGAQPQHF,TGTGCCAGCTGTGATGGGGCTCAGCCCCAGCATTTT,few,TRBJ1-5,TRBV28,NA
CASIWALRTNTEAFF,TGTGCCAGCATCTGGGCCTTACGTACGAACACTGAAGCTTTCTTT,NA,TRBJ1-1,TRBV6-6,NA
CASSFEHTGELFF,TGTGCCAGCAGTTTTGAGCACACCGGGGAGCTGTTTTTT,NA,TRBJ2-2,TRBV27,NA
CASSSPGTRLPGELFF,TGTGCCAGCAGCTCCCCGGGGACTAGGTTGCCCGGGGAGCTGTTTTTT,NA,TRBJ2-2,TRBV7-9,TRBD2
CASSPVPVTAQETQYF,TGTGCCAGCAGCCCGGTCCCCGTGACAGCCCAAGAGACCCAGTACTTC,NA,TRBJ2-5,TRBV11-2,NA
CASSYLSFKTDGYTF,TGTGCCAGCAGTTACCTGTCTTTTAAAACGGATGGCTACACCTTC,NA,TRBJ1-2,TRBV6-6,NA
CASVLTDPHEQYF,TGTGCCAGCGTTTTGACTGACCCACACGAGCAGTACTTC,NA,TRBJ2-7,TRBV6-1,NA
CASSLTPGGNTIYF,TGTGCCAGCAGTTTAACTCCCGGCGGAAACACCATATATTTT,once,TRBJ1-3,TRBV27,NA
CASSHVQGLDSPLHF,TGCGCCAGCAGCCACGTACAGGGGTTAGATTCACCCCTCCACTTT,few,TRBJ1-6,TRBV4-1,TRBD1